This T cell receptor beta chain was retrieved from a study of cytomegalovirus exposure and HLA in healthy donors. Study at large: An earlier analysis identified more than 95 million unique TCR beta sequences in some 170 million T cells.

The PCR was carried out with 60 Vbeta primers and 13 Jbeta primers. Method: immunoSEQ multiplex PCR; TCRdb's copy keeps in-frame clones and lacks some. This sample's table reports more than 95,000 clones. General observations from the study: The study labeled 150 to 200 TCR beta chains cytomegalovirus-associated. Later work found most CMV-associated TCR beta chains apparently HLA-restricted. In a later analysis, V- and J-gene trimming of beta chains associated with a DCLRE1C missense variant, replicated independently.

On this clone: Its specificity is unknown.

The sequence was collected from a man younger than 30 in good health and CMV-seronegative. Sequenced sample: PBMCs.

In nucleotides, the CDR3 is TGTGCCAGCAGGAGGGGGGGGGCTATGAACACTGAAGCTTTCTTT. This sequence encodes CASRRGGAMNTEAFF. V is TRBV2 and J is TRBJ1-1; a possible D gene is TRBD1 (6 bases). Germline-derived CDR1 and CDR2 are SNHLY and FYNNEI. This CDR3 has 15 residues. Trimming took 6 bases from V and 0 from J, leaving 14 bases between them.